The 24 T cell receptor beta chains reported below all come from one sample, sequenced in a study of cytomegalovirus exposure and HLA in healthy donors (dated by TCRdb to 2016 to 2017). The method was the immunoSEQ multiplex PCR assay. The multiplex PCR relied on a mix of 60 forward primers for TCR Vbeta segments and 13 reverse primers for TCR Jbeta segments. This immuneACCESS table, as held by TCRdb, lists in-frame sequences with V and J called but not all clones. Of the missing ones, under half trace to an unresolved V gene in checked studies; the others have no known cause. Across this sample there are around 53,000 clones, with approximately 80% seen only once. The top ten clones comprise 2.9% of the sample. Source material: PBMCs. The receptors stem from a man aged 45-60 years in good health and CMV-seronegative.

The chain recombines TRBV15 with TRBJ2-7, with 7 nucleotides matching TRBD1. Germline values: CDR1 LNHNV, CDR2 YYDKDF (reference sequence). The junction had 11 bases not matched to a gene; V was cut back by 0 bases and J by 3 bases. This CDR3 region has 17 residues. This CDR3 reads CATSRDTGQAQFYEQYF. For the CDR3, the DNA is TGTGCCACCAGCAGAGATACCGGACAGGCGCAGTTCTACGAGCAGTACTTC.

CDR3 protein: CASSPGTGYSNQPQHF. The CDR3 coding sequence is TGTGCCAGCAGCCCCGGGACAGGATATAGCAATCAGCCCCAGCATTTT. This chain connects TRBV7-2 to TRBJ1-5, with TRBD1 matching over 8 bases. Germline V lookup: CDR1 SGHTA, CDR2 FQGNSA. V dropped 5 bases and J dropped 0; count of bases not matched to a gene: 6. This CDR3 region has 16 residues.

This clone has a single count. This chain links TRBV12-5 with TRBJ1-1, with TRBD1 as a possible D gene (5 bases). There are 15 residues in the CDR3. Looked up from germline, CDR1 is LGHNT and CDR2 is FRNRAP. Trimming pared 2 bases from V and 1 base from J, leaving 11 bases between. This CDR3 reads CASGLIRQSNTEAFF. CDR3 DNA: TGTGCTAGTGGTTTGATCCGACAGTCGAACACTGAAGCTTTCTTT.

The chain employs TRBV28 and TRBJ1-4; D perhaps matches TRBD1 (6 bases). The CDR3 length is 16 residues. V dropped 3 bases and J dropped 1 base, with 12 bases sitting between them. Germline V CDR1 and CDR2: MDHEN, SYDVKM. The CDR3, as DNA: TGTGCCAGCAGTTTTGAGGGGGTGGTAACTAATGAAAAACTGTTTTTT. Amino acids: CASSFEGVVTNEKLFF.

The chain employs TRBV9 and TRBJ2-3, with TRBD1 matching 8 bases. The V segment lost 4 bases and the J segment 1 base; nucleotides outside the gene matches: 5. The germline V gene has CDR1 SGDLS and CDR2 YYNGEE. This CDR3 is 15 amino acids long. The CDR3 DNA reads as TGTGCCAGCAGCTCAACCAGGGGGCGCACAGATACGCAGTATTTT. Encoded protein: CASSSTRGRTDTQYF.

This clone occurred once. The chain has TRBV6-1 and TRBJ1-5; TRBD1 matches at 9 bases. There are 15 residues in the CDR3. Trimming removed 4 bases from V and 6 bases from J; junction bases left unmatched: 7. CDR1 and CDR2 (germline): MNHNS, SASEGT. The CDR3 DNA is TGTGCCAGCAGTGTACAACAGGGGGCGGCTCAGCCCCAGCATTTT. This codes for CASSVQQGAAQPQHF.

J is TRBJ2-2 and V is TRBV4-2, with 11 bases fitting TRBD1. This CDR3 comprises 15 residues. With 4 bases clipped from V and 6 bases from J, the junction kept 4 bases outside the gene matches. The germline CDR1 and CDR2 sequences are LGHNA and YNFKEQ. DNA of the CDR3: TGTGCCAGCAGCCCGGGACAGGGGGACTCCGGGGAGCTGTTTTTT. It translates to CASSPGQGDSGELFF.

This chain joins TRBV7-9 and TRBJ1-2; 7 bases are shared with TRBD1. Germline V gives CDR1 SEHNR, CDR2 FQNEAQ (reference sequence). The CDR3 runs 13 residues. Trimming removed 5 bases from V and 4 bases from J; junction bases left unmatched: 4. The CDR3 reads CASSIGQAYGYTF. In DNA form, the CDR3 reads TGTGCCAGCAGCATAGGACAGGCCTATGGCTACACCTTC.

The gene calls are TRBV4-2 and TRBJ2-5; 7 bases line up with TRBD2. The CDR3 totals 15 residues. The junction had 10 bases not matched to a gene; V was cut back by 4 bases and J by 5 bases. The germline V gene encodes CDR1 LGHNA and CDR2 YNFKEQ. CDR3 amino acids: CASSPRGRGVETQYF. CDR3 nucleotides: TGTGCCAGCAGCCCCCGGGGACGGGGGGTGGAGACCCAGTACTTC.

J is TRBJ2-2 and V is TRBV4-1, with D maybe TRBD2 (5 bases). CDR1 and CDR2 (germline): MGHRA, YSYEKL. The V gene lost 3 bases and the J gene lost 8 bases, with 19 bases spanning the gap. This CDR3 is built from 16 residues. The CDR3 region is CASSQDEGTRWGELFF. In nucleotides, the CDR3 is TGCGCCAGCAGCCAGGACGAGGGCACTAGGTGGGGGGAGCTGTTTTTT.

The CDR3 DNA reads as TGTGCCAGCACTGGGTCCGGGTCCTCCTACGAGCAGTACTTC. It is translated as CASTGSGSSYEQYF. The chain joins TRBV25-1 to TRBJ2-5, with D uncertain. With the DNA end fitting TRBJ2-7 better, the J assignment may be wrong. CDR1 and CDR2 from the germline V gene are MGHDK and SYGVNS. The CDR3 totals 14 residues.

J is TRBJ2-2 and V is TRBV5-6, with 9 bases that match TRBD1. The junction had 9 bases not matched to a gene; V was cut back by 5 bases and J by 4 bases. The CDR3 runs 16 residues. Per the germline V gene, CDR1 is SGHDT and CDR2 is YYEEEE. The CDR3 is CASSFDRGSGTGELFF. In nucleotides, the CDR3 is TGTGCCAGCAGTTTTGACAGGGGGTCGGGCACCGGGGAGCTGTTTTTT.

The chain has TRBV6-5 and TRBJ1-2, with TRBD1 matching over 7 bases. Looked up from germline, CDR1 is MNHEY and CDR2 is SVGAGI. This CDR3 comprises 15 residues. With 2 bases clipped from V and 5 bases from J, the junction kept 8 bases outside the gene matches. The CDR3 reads CASSYTGQEGYGYTF. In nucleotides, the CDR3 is TGTGCCAGCAGTTACACCGGACAGGAGGGTTATGGCTACACCTTC.

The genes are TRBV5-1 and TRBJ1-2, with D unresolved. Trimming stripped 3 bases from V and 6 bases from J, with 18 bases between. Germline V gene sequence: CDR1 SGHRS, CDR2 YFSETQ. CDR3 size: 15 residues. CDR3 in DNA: TGCGCCAGCAGCTCGGCCGGTAGGGAGGGTGATGGCTACACCTTC. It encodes CASSSAGREGDGYTF.

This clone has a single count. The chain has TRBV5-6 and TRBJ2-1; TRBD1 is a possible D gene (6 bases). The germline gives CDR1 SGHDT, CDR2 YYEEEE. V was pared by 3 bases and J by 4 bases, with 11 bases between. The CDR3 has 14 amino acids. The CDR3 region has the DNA TGTGCCAGCAGCTATCCCGACAGGTACAATGAGCAGTTCTTC. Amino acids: CASSYPDRYNEQFF.

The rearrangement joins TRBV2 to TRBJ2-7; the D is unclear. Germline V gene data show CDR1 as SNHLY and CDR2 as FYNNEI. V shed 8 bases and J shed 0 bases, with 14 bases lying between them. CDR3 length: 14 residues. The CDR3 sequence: CASRPLGSSYEQYF. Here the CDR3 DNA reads TGTGCCAGCCGCCCCCTTGGTAGCTCCTACGAGCAGTACTTC.

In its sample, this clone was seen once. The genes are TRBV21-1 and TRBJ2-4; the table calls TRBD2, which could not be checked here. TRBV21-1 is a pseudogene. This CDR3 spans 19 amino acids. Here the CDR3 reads CASTLQRLAGGLTKNIQYF. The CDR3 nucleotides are TGTGCCAGCACCCTACAACGGCTAGCGGGGGGGCTGACCAAAAACATTCAGTACTTC.

The CDR3 region is CASSENRGIYTEAFF. Written as DNA, the CDR3 is TGTGCCAGCAGTGAAAACAGGGGTATCTATACTGAAGCTTTCTTT. The chain uses TRBV6-1 and TRBJ1-1; 7 bases align to TRBD1. The germline V gene has CDR1 MNHNS and CDR2 SASEGT. This CDR3 has 15 amino acids. The V gene end was trimmed by 2 bases and the J gene end by 5 bases; junction bases not matched to a gene: 8.

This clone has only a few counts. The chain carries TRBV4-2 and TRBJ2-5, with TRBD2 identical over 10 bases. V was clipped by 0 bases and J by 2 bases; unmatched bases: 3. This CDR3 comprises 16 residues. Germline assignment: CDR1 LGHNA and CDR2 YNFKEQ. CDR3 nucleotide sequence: TGTGCCAGCAGCCAAGAGGTAGCGGGGGGACAAGAGACCCAGTACTTC. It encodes CASSQEVAGGQETQYF.

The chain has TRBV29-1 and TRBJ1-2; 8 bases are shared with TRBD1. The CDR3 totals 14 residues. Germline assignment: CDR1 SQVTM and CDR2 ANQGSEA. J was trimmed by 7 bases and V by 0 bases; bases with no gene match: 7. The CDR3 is CSVEDRTGLGGYTF. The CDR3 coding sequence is TGCAGCGTTGAAGACCGGACAGGGCTGGGTGGCTACACCTTC.

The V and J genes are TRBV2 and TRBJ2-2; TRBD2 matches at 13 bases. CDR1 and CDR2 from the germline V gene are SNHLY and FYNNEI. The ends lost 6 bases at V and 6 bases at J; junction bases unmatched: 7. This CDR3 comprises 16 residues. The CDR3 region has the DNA TGTGCCAGCAGACAAACTAGCGGGGGGGCCGCCGGGGAGCTGTTTTTT. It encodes CASRQTSGGAAGELFF.

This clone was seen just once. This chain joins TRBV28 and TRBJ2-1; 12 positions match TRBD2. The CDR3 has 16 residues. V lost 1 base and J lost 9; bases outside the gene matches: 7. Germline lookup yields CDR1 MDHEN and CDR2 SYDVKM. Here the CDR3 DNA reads TGTGCCAGCAGTTTATTGGCTAGCGGGGGGGCCAGTGAGCAGTTCTTC. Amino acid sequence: CASSLLASGGASEQFF. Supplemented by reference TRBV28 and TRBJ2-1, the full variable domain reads DVKVTQSSRYLVKRTGEKVFLECVQDMDHENMFWYRQDPGLGLRLIYFSYDVKMKEKGDIPEGYSVSREKKERFSLILESASTNQTSMYLCASSLLASGGASEQFFGPGTRLTVL.

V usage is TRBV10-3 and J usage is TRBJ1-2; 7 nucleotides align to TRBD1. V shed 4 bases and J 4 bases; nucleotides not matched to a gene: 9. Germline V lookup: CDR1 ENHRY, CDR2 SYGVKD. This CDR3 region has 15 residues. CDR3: CAISGQGLKLYGYTF. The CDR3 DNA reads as TGTGCCATCAGTGGACAGGGTTTGAAACTCTATGGCTACACCTTC.

CDR3 protein: CASRPVELNQPQHF. In DNA form, the CDR3 reads TGTGCCAGCAGGCCCGTGGAGCTCAATCAGCCCCAGCATTTT. V gene TRBV2 combines with J gene TRBJ1-5; D not resolved. V lost 6 bases to trimming and J lost 3 bases, with 12 bases between them. CDR1 and CDR2 from the germline V gene are SNHLY and FYNNEI. This CDR3 has 14 residues.